These T cell receptor beta chains were read from a single sample in a study of T cell repertoires in cytomegalovirus infection. Via MiXCR, TCRdb re-called the reads, giving one row per CDR3 protein. The sample lists roughly 320,000 distinct CDR3 sequences, over 7.5% occurring once. Sequencing was carried out using PBMCs. Receptor source: a human donor in good health (CMV status not recorded). Some clones in this sample may be carry-over from other donors' samples. Each CDR3 is given with its conserved first and last residue. The D gene is left open where the match is weak. Clone size is given for some rows only: seen once, a few or many times, or a class if the clone is expanded.

DNA: TGTGCCACCAGCAGAGAGGGTCTCGGGTATGGCTACACCTTC
CDR3: CATSREGLGYGYTF
length: 14
V: TRBV15
D: .
J: TRBJ1-2
size: .

DNA: TGCAGTGCTAGAGATGACGGGGGTGACTCCTACAATGAGCAGTTCTTC
CDR3: CSARDDGGDSYNEQFF
length: 16
V: TRBV20-1
D: .
J: TRBJ2-1
size: .

DNA: TGTGCCAGCAGCTCCCGGACTAGCGGCTACGGGGAGCTGTTTTTT
CDR3: CASSSRTSGYGELFF
length: 15
V: TRBV11-2
D: TRBD2
J: TRBJ2-2
size: few

DNA: TGTGCCAGCAGCTCCAACAGGGGTAGCAATCAGCCCCAGCATTTT
CDR3: CASSSNRGSNQPQHF
length: 15
V: TRBV7-2
D: TRBD1
J: TRBJ1-5
size: many

DNA: TGTGCCAGCGGGACAGGGTTAGCGGGAAACACCATATATTTT
CDR3: CASGTGLAGNTIYF
length: 14
V: TRBV28
D: TRBD1
J: TRBJ1-3
size: .

DNA: TGCGCCAGCAGCCAAGATTGGGGACAGGGGCTCACCGGGGAGCTGTTTTTT
CDR3: CASSQDWGQGLTGELFF
length: 17
V: TRBV4-3
D: TRBD1
J: TRBJ2-2
size: .

DNA: TGTGCCAGCAGTGGGTCGTCCTCCGGCTACGAGCAGTACTTC
CDR3: CASSGSSSGYEQYF
length: 14
V: TRBV2
D: .
J: TRBJ2-7
size: many

DNA: TGTGCCACCGTTGACACCGACTCTGGAAACACCATATATTTT
CDR3: CATVDTDSGNTIYF
length: 14
V: TRBV10-3
D: .
J: TRBJ1-3
size: many

DNA: TGTGCCAGCAATAACAGGGGGTATAATTCACCCCTCCACTTT
CDR3: CASNNRGYNSPLHF
length: 14
V: TRBV28
D: TRBD1
J: TRBJ1-6
size: many

DNA: TGCGCCAGCAGCCAGGCCCGTAACACTGAAGCTTTCTTT
CDR3: CASSQARNTEAFF
length: 13
V: TRBV10-2
D: .
J: TRBJ1-1
size: few

DNA: TGCGCCAGCAGCCAAGATTCAGGTGGGGCCAACGTCCTGACTTTC
CDR3: CASSQDSGGANVLTF
length: 15
V: TRBV4-1
D: .
J: TRBJ2-6
size: many

DNA: TGTGCCAGCAGTCAGGGACGGAGCTTTTGGGAGACCCAGTACTTC
CDR3: CASSQGRSFWETQYF
length: 15
V: TRBV12-3/TRBV12-4
D: .
J: TRBJ2-5
size: many

DNA: TGTGCCAGCTTAACAGGGGGGCGAGAGACCCAGTACTTC
CDR3: CASLTGGRETQYF
length: 13
V: TRBV28
D: TRBD1
J: TRBJ2-5
size: once

DNA: TGTGCCAGCAGTTTGTCCGGGACAGGGCGCTACGAGCAGTACTTC
CDR3: CASSLSGTGRYEQYF
length: 15
V: TRBV28
D: TRBD1
J: TRBJ2-7
size: .

DNA: TGTGCCAGCAGCTTACCCCCTGACAGGGAGAACACTGAAGCTTTCTTT
CDR3: CASSLPPDRENTEAFF
length: 16
V: TRBV7-6
D: TRBD1
J: TRBJ1-1
size: many

DNA: TGTGCCATCGGTCAACAGGCTGGAAACACCATATATTTT
CDR3: CAIGQQAGNTIYF
length: 13
V: TRBV10-3
D: .
J: TRBJ1-3
size: many

DNA: TGTGCCAGCAGCCCTTCGGGCGTAACGAACAATGAGCAGTTCTTC
CDR3: CASSPSGVTNNEQFF
length: 15
V: TRBV11-2
D: .
J: TRBJ2-1
size: many

DNA: TGTGCCAGCAGTGAAATGTGGGGACCCAGCGCGGGGCAGCGGGGGACCCAGTACTTC
CDR3: CASSEMWGPSAGQRGTQYF
length: 19
V: TRBV2
D: TRBD2
J: TRBJ2-5
size: many

DNA: TGTGCCAGCAGCCACAGGGCAGCTCTCTCCTACGAGCAGTACTTC
CDR3: CASSHRAALSYEQYF
length: 15
V: TRBV6-2/TRBV6-3
D: .
J: TRBJ2-7
size: .

DNA: TGTGCCAGCAGCTTAGTCAACAGTGGCTACACCTTC
CDR3: CASSLVNSGYTF
length: 12
V: TRBV7-2
D: .
J: TRBJ1-2
size: many

DNA: TGTGCCAGTAGTATTTATCCGGGAAGATCCTCCTACGAGCAGTACTTC
CDR3: CASSIYPGRSSYEQYF
length: 16
V: TRBV19
D: .
J: TRBJ2-7
size: .

DNA: TGTGCCAGCAGCGCCCAACTAGCGGGCGAGCAGTTCTTC
CDR3: CASSAQLAGEQFF
length: 13
V: TRBV7-2
D: TRBD2
J: TRBJ2-1
size: .

DNA: TGTGCCAGCGTAGCGGGTAGCAATCAGCCCCAGCATTTT
CDR3: CASVAGSNQPQHF
length: 13
V: TRBV28
D: .
J: TRBJ1-5
size: .

DNA: TGTGCCAGCAGTGACCGTCGGAATCAGCCCCAGCATTTT
CDR3: CASSDRRNQPQHF
length: 13
V: TRBV2
D: .
J: TRBJ1-5
size: .

DNA: TGTGCCAGCACCGGGCGACTAGCGGGTTGGGACACCGGGGAGCTGTTTTTT
CDR3: CASTGRLAGWDTGELFF
length: 17
V: TRBV7-2
D: TRBD2
J: TRBJ2-2
size: .

DNA: TGCGCCAGCAGCCCCGGGACAGGGGTTTCACCCCTCCACTTT
CDR3: CASSPGTGVSPLHF
length: 14
V: TRBV5-1
D: TRBD1
J: TRBJ1-6
size: .

DNA: TGTGCCAGCAACAAACTTGTCGGGGATTCCTACGAGCAGTACTTC
CDR3: CASNKLVGDSYEQYF
length: 15
V: TRBV6-2/TRBV6-3
D: .
J: TRBJ2-7
size: many

DNA: TGTGCCAGCAGCCCCGGGGTTCACGAGCAGTACTTC
CDR3: CASSPGVHEQYF
length: 12
V: TRBV7-2
D: .
J: TRBJ2-7
size: many

DNA: TGTGCCAGCAGGCCTTCTCTACCAAGCACAGATACGCAGTATTTT
CDR3: CASRPSLPSTDTQYF
length: 15
V: TRBV6-2/TRBV6-3
D: .
J: TRBJ2-3
size: .

DNA: TGTGCCAGCAGCTTAGAGTCTAGCCGCTACGAGCAGTACTTC
CDR3: CASSLESSRYEQYF
length: 14
V: TRBV7-6
D: .
J: TRBJ2-7
size: few

DNA: TGTGCCAGTAGGAGGGAAGCTTCTGGAAACACCATATATTTT
CDR3: CASRREASGNTIYF
length: 14
V: TRBV19
D: .
J: TRBJ1-3
size: .

DNA: TGTGCCAGTAAAAACGGGGGGGCCCGGGAGACCCAGTACTTC
CDR3: CASKNGGARETQYF
length: 14
V: TRBV19
D: TRBD2
J: TRBJ2-5
size: few

DNA: TGTGCCACCAGTGACCGGAAAAACATTCAGTACTTC
CDR3: CATSDRKNIQYF
length: 12
V: TRBV24-1
D: .
J: TRBJ2-4
size: few

DNA: TGTGCCAGCAGCCGTCGACAGGGTTACAATTCACCCCTCCACTTT
CDR3: CASSRRQGYNSPLHF
length: 15
V: TRBV7-2
D: TRBD1
J: TRBJ1-6
size: many